This is a list of T cell receptor beta chains from one sample in a study of blood T cell repertoires in COVID-19. Using immunoSEQ multiplex PCR, the repertoire was profiled, and TCRdb retains in-frame clones only, with some absent. The sample yields 150,000 to 200,000 clones, approximately 86% seen once. The sample was peripheral blood. The receptors shown here come from an elderly woman with acute or convalescent COVID-19. Each CDR3 is given with its conserved first and last residue. D genes are given only for firm matches. Size is stated for part of the rows, as once, few or many counts, or as a class when the clone is expanded.

j_gene,abundance,d_gene,v_gene,CDR3aa,CDR3nt
TRBJ2-1,NA,TRBD1,TRBV5-8,CASSTDRVYNEQFF,TGTGCCAGCAGCACGGACAGGGTTTACAATGAGCAGTTCTTC
TRBJ2-2,NA,TRBD2,TRBV6-2/TRBV6-3,CASSSSGGNTGELFF,TGTGCCAGCAGTTCTAGCGGGGGGAACACCGGGGAGCTGTTTTTT
TRBJ1-3,NA,TRBD1,TRBV5-1,CASSEGTVGNTIYF,TGCGCCAGCAGCGAGGGGACAGTTGGAAACACCATATATTTT
TRBJ1-5,NA,TRBD1,TRBV19,CASSINRGEYSNQPQHF,TGTGCCAGTAGTATTAACAGGGGGGAGTATAGCAATCAGCCCCAGCATTTT
TRBJ2-2,NA,NA,TRBV5-1,CASSIGHPELFF,TGCGCCAGCAGCATAGGACATCCGGAGCTGTTTTTT
TRBJ2-4,NA,NA,TRBV3-1/TRBV3-2,CASSQDRRGKRENIQYF,TGTGCCAGCAGCCAAGATCGGCGGGGCAAAAGGGAGAACATTCAGTACTTC
TRBJ2-1,NA,TRBD2,TRBV4-1,CASSPWRGVNNEQFF,TGCGCCAGCAGCCCCTGGCGGGGGGTAAACAATGAGCAGTTCTTC
TRBJ1-1,NA,TRBD1,TRBV5-4,CASSPVRGSGEAFF,TGTGCCAGCAGCCCGGTCAGGGGGAGTGGTGAAGCTTTCTTT
TRBJ2-2,NA,NA,TRBV7-6,CASSLGGRANTGELFF,TGTGCCAGCAGCTTAGGGGGCAGGGCGAACACCGGGGAGCTGTTTTTT
TRBJ1-2,NA,TRBD1,TRBV7-9,CASSFEGGRGYTF,TGTGCCAGCAGCTTTGAAGGGGGCCGTGGCTACACCTTC
TRBJ1-1,NA,NA,TRBV18,CASSPTGLNTEAFF,TGTGCCAGCTCACCGACAGGCCTTAACACTGAAGCTTTCTTT
TRBJ2-7,NA,NA,TRBV19,CASSPPRDRPTEQYF,TGTGCCAGTAGTCCCCCTCGAGACAGGCCTACCGAGCAGTACTTC
TRBJ2-1,NA,TRBD2,TRBV2,CASRGLSGGYNEQFF,TGTGCCAGCAGGGGACTCTCGGGGGGGTACAATGAGCAGTTCTTC
TRBJ2-4,NA,NA,TRBV12-3/TRBV12-4,CASSYRVGIQYF,TGTGCCAGCAGTTACAGGGTTGGCATTCAGTACTTC
TRBJ2-7,NA,TRBD2,TRBV6-5,CASRRGLAGDEQYF,TGTGCCAGCAGAAGGGGGCTAGCGGGAGACGAGCAGTACTTC
TRBJ1-5,once,NA,TRBV5-1,CASSFGGSQGQPQHF,TGCGCCAGCAGCTTCGGGGGGTCCCAGGGCCAGCCCCAGCATTTT
TRBJ1-2,NA,NA,TRBV29-1,CSAGDKNYGYTF,TGCAGCGCCGGGGACAAAAACTATGGCTACACCTTC
TRBJ1-1,NA,NA,TRBV25-1,CASSERWNTEAFF,TGTGCCAGCAGTGAGAGGTGGAACACTGAAGCTTTCTTT
TRBJ1-1,NA,NA,TRBV5-3,CARSFIPMFQGNTEAFF,TGTGCCAGAAGCTTTATCCCCATGTTTCAGGGAAACACTGAAGCTTTCTTT
TRBJ1-5,NA,NA,TRBV19,CASSIDPNQPQHF,TGTGCCAGTAGTATAGACCCAAATCAGCCCCAGCATTTT
TRBJ1-5,NA,TRBD1,TRBV2,CASSGQGADQPQHF,TGTGCCAGCAGCGGACAGGGGGCAGATCAGCCCCAGCATTTT
TRBJ1-1,NA,TRBD1,TRBV10-3,CAINPDRGGTEAFF,TGTGCCATCAACCCGGACAGGGGGGGCACTGAAGCTTTCTTT
TRBJ1-1,NA,TRBD1,TRBV7-3,CASRDDRVETEAFF,TGTGCCAGCAGGGATGACAGGGTGGAAACTGAAGCTTTCTTT
TRBJ1-1,NA,NA,TRBV6-6,CASSYSLQMNTEAFF,TGTGCCAGCAGTTACAGTCTACAGATGAACACTGAAGCTTTCTTT